These 7 T cell receptor beta chains came from one sample sequenced in a study of OX40 agonist ivuxolimab in advanced cancers. Generated by immunoSEQ multiplex PCR, the TCRdb table keeps only in-frame clones and is missing some. There are 96,000 or so clones in the sample; 90% occur only once, and roughly 1.5% lies in the top ten. This specimen consisted of CD4+ or CD8+ T cells sorted from blood, obtained in a trial of the OX40 agonist ivuxolimab. The source is an adult with an advanced solid tumor such as melanoma, head and neck, liver or kidney cancer.

The J gene is TRBJ2-6, the V gene TRBV11-2, with 7 bases identical to TRBD1. The CDR3 loop spans 17 amino acids. Unmatched junction bases numbered 4, after V lost 2 bases and J lost 0 bases. The germline CDR1 and CDR2 sequences are SGHAT and FQNNGV. CDR3 region: CASSLRGQSSGANVLTF. The CDR3 DNA sequence: TGTGCCAGCAGCTTAAGGGGACAGAGCTCTGGGGCCAACGTCCTGACTTTC.

This chain uses TRBV9 with TRBJ2-2; 7 bases line up with TRBD1. Looked up from germline, CDR1 is SGDLS and CDR2 is YYNGEE. This CDR3 spans 16 amino acids. The V gene end was trimmed by 3 bases and the J gene end by 0 bases; junction bases not matched to a gene: 5. In DNA form, the CDR3 reads TGTGCCAGCAGCGAACGACAGGGCCCGAACACCGGGGAGCTGTTTTTT. Amino acid sequence: CASSERQGPNTGELFF.

The V call is TRBV28, the J call TRBJ2-7; 14 nucleotides match TRBD2. This CDR3 comprises 18 residues. Germline loops: CDR1 MDHEN, CDR2 SYDVKM. V was clipped by 3 bases and J by 0 bases; unmatched bases: 7. CDR3 DNA: TGTGCCAGCAGTTTTAGACTAGCGGGAGGGCCGAGCTCCTACGAGCAGTACTTC. Its translation is CASSFRLAGGPSSYEQYF.

CDR3 loop: CASSPAGTSESSSYNEQFF. The CDR3 nucleotides read TGTGCCAGCAGTCCTGCCGGGACTAGCGAAAGTAGCTCCTACAATGAGCAGTTCTTC. The chain joins TRBV11-3 to TRBJ2-1, with 10 nucleotides matching TRBD2. Germline V gene lookup returns CDR1 SGHNT and CDR2 YENEEA. After removal of 6 bases from V and 0 bases from J, the junction contained 14 bases not matched to a gene. CDR3 length: 19 amino acids.

The chain combines TRBV5-4 with TRBJ2-3; D possibly corresponds to TRBD2 (5 bases). Germline assignment: CDR1 SGHNT and CDR2 YYREEE (reference sequence). The CDR3 contains 15 residues. With 1 base removed from V and 3 bases from J, the gap between germline ends came to 12 bases. DNA for the CDR3: TGTGCCAGCAGCTTGACGGCGGGTGGAACAGATACGCAGTATTTT. It codes for CASSLTAGGTDTQYF.

The chain employs TRBV11-2 and TRBJ2-2, with 13 bases lining up with TRBD2. Losses at the gene ends were 2 bases for V and 8 bases for J; bases not matched to a gene: 11. The CDR3 sequence is 18 residues long. Looked up from germline, CDR1 is SGHAT and CDR2 is FQNNGV. The DNA for the CDR3 is TGTGCCAGCAGCTTAAGTTTCGGCGGGACTAGCGGGATTGGGGAGCTGTTTTTT. Its translation is CASSLSFGGTSGIGELFF.

The rearrangement joins TRBV4-3 to TRBJ1-1, with a tentative D call TRBD1 (6 bases). The CDR3 runs 15 residues. Germline loops: CDR1 LGHNA, CDR2 YSLEER. With 2 bases removed from V and 0 bases from J, the gap between germline ends came to 10 bases. CDR3 residues: CASSQTDRLNTEAFF. In DNA, the CDR3 is TGCGCCAGCAGCCAAACCGACAGGTTGAACACTGAAGCTTTCTTT.